This entry lists 22 T cell receptor beta chains sequenced from one sample in a study of T cells in Graves' hyperthyroidism and ophthalmopathy. It was RNA transcripts that yielded the amplified TCR beta CDR3 regions. RT-PCR in the first round (using the HTBI primer set) targeted the TCR CDR3. TCRdb passed the multiplex PCR reads through MiXCR, listing each CDR3 protein once. The sample has 300,000 to 400,000 distinct CDR3 sequences; roughly 20% are singletons. Material: blood. Receptors were obtained from a woman in her fifties or sixties with Graves' hyperthyroidism.

This clonotype was seen repeatedly, ten times or more. The chain combines TRBV5-4 with TRBJ2-5; TRBD2 matches 7 bases. CDR1 is SGHNT and CDR2 is YYREEE in the germline V gene (reference sequence). The J segment lost 4 bases and the V segment lost 4 bases, leaving 7 bases of the junction unmatched. CDR3 length: 14 amino acids. This CDR3 reads CASSMGLMGETQYF. The CDR3 DNA reads TGTGCCAGCAGCATGGGACTAATGGGAGAGACCCAGTACTTC.

There are a few counts of this clonotype. The rearrangement joins TRBV6-1 to TRBJ2-1, with TRBD2 matching 12 bases. Trimming removed 8 bases from V and 3 bases from J; junction bases left unmatched: 5. This CDR3 contains 15 residues. Germline values: CDR1 MNHNS, CDR2 SASEGT. The CDR3 nucleotides read TGTGCCAGCTTCGGACTAGCGGGAAACTACAATGAGCAGTTCTTC. Translated: CASFGLAGNYNEQFF.

This clonotype was observed at least ten times. This rearrangement joins TRBV19 to TRBJ1-1, with no clear D. The CDR3 is 13 amino acids. The germline gives CDR1 LNHDA, CDR2 SQIVND (reference sequence). Trimming took 2 bases from V and 3 from J, leaving 7 bases between them. The CDR3 nucleotides read TGTGCCAGTAGTATATCCTACGACACTGAAGCTTTCTTT. Amino acid sequence: CASSISYDTEAFF.

This clonotype came up a few times. The CDR3 region is CSGESNYGYTF. For the CDR3, the DNA is TGCAGCGGGGAAAGTAACTATGGCTACACCTTC. The V and J genes are TRBV29-1 and TRBJ1-2; no reliable D call. This CDR3 spans 11 amino acids. Trimming shortened V by 7 bases and J by 1 base, and 7 bases separated the two germline ends. Germline CDR1 is SQVTM and CDR2 is ANQGSEA.

This clonotype was counted only a few times. The chain carries TRBV9 and TRBJ2-3, with 7 bases matching TRBD2. V lost 4 bases, J lost 2 bases, and 10 bases stayed unmatched. The CDR3 covers 16 residues. Germline CDR1 reads SGDLS; CDR2 reads YYNGEE. The DNA for the CDR3 is TGTGCCAGCAGCCCCCTATGGGGGGGGGACACAGATACGCAGTATTTT. Translated, it gives CASSPLWGGDTDTQYF.

This clonotype was found many times. The chain couples TRBV2 to TRBJ2-3; TRBD2 aligns across 14 bases. Germline CDR1 reads SNHLY; CDR2 reads FYNNEI. The J segment lost 3 bases and the V segment lost 2 bases, leaving 25 bases of the junction unmatched. This CDR3 region has 24 residues. The CDR3 loop is CASSEPRGGKGAPGLAGETDTQYF. The CDR3, as DNA: TGTGCCAGCAGTGAACCACGCGGGGGAAAGGGGGCTCCGGGACTAGCGGGAGAAACAGATACGCAGTATTTT. The complete variable domain, with remaining parts taken from reference TRBV2 and TRBJ2-3, reads EPEVTQTPSHQVTQMGQEVILRCVPISNHLYFYWYRQILGQKVEFLVSFYNNEISEKSEIFDDQFSVERPDGSNFTLKIRSTKLEDSAMYFCASSEPRGGKGAPGLAGETDTQYFGPGTRLTVL.

This clonotype occurred many times. The chain uses TRBV19 and TRBJ1-2, with 12 positions matching TRBD1. This CDR3 contains 15 residues. In germline, CDR1 is LNHDA, CDR2 SQIVND (reference sequence). V was clipped by 5 bases and J by 6 bases; unmatched bases: 7. CDR3 protein: CASSPGQGARNGYTF. The CDR3 coding sequence is TGTGCCAGTAGTCCGGGACAGGGGGCGAGAAATGGCTACACCTTC.

The genes are TRBV24-1 and TRBJ2-3; D uncertain. Per the germline V gene, CDR1 is KGHDR and CDR2 is SFDVKD. Trimming removed 2 bases at V and 6 bases at J, with 5 bases between. The CDR3 extends over 12 amino acids. The CDR3 spells CATSDYWDTQYF. As DNA, the CDR3 is TGTGCCACCAGTGATTATTGGGATACGCAGTATTTT.

The chain is built from TRBV5-1 and TRBJ2-7, with TRBD2 identical over 7 bases. Trimming removed 1 base from V and 3 bases from J; junction bases left unmatched: 4. Per the germline V gene, CDR1 is SGHRS and CDR2 is YFSETQ. The CDR3 is made up of 14 amino acids. The CDR3 bases are TGCGCCAGCAGCTTGTTCGGGGAGGGCTACGAGCAGTACTTC. It codes for CASSLFGEGYEQYF.

There are a few counts of this clonotype. This rearrangement joins TRBV5-1 to TRBJ2-5; D may be TRBD2 (5 bases). This CDR3 has 15 amino acids. Per the germline V gene, CDR1 is SGHRS and CDR2 is YFSETQ. The ends were cut back, 0 bases at V and 5 bases at J, with 14 bases in the middle. CDR3 nucleotide sequence: TGCGCCAGCAGCTTGGCGGGGAGTCGGAGCGAGACCCAGTACTTC. Translated: CASSLAGSRSETQYF.

A few counts support this clonotype. The V gene is TRBV4-1, the J gene TRBJ1-2, with D tentatively TRBD1 (5 bases). Germline V gene sequence: CDR1 MGHRA, CDR2 YSYEKL. CDR3 length: 15 residues. V gave up 1 base and J gave up 6 bases, with 15 bases separating them. The CDR3 DNA reads as TGCGCCAGCAGCCAAGCAAGTTCGGGGCTGGATGGCTACACCTTC. Its translation: CASSQASSGLDGYTF.

The V gene is TRBV5-6, the J gene TRBJ2-3; perhaps TRBD1 as D (7 bases). V gave up 5 bases and J gave up 1 base, with 14 bases separating them. Germline CDR1 is SGHDT and CDR2 is YYEEEE. CDR3 size: 15 residues. This chain's CDR3 is CASRSGGTGTDTQYF. The DNA of the CDR3 is TGTGCCAGCAGGTCCGGAGGGACAGGCACAGATACGCAGTATTTT.

This clonotype has just a few counts. One junction end does not reproduce the germline sequence, and a read error may be involved. The chain couples TRBV7-9 to TRBJ2-1; 7 nucleotides line up with TRBD2. The CDR3 contains 11 residues. In germline, CDR1 is SEHNR, CDR2 FQNEAQ (reference sequence). In nucleotides, the CDR3 is TGTGCCAGCAGCTTAGGGCGGGAGTCAATCTTC. This sequence encodes CASSLGRESIF.

The V and J genes are TRBV20-1 and TRBJ1-2; D is ambiguous. V was trimmed by 3 bases and J by 8 bases, leaving 13 bases between them. The CDR3 totals 12 residues. Germline V gene sequence: CDR1 DFQATT, CDR2 SNEGSKA (reference sequence). The CDR3 loop is CSASRQAEGYTF. CDR3 DNA sequence: TGCAGTGCTAGTAGGCAGGCGGAGGGCTACACCTTC.

This clonotype was observed many times. V gene TRBV5-1 combines with J gene TRBJ2-3; D is unclear. The V gene's germline CDR1 is SGHRS and CDR2 YFSETQ. This CDR3 contains 15 residues. Trimming took 4 bases from V and 2 from J, leaving 14 bases between them. CDR3 nucleotide sequence: TGCGCCAGCAGCGGGATCGGCAGACACACAGATACGCAGTATTTT. It codes for CASSGIGRHTDTQYF.

This clonotype was found a few times. The J gene is TRBJ2-7, the V gene TRBV12-3 or TRBV12-4, with D maybe TRBD2 (5 bases). The CDR3 is 15 residues long. Trimming took off 3 bases at V and 0 bases at J, with 12 bases between the two ends. CDR3 DNA: TGTGCCAGCAGTTTTGAGCGGAAAAGCTCCTACGAGCAGTACTTC. Its protein product is CASSFERKSSYEQYF.

This clonotype was counted between two and nine times. V is TRBV29-1 and J is TRBJ2-5, with D unclear. Germline V gene lookup returns CDR1 SQVTM and CDR2 ANQGSEA. V was clipped by 8 bases and J by 2 bases, with 15 bases between them. The CDR3 totals 13 residues. The CDR3 protein is CSQDGALQETQYF. DNA for the CDR3: TGCAGCCAGGACGGAGCTTTACAAGAGACCCAGTACTTC.

The chain carries TRBV7-3 and TRBJ2-3; 8 nucleotides line up with TRBD1. The CDR3 runs 17 residues. Germline CDR1 and CDR2: SGHTA and FQGTGA. V lost 4 bases and J lost 0; bases outside the gene matches: 9. The CDR3 DNA is TGTGCCAGCAGCTCCCGCGGAGGACAGGGTAGCACAGATACGCAGTATTTT. It is translated as CASSSRGGQGSTDTQYF.

In its sample, this clonotype was seen many times. V and J are TRBV19 and TRBJ1-1; 7 nucleotides agree with TRBD1. CDR1 is LNHDA and CDR2 is SQIVND in the germline V gene (reference sequence). V lost 5 bases and J lost 0; bases outside the gene matches: 9. The CDR3 spans 16 residues. CDR3 sequence reads: CASSVTGYSMNTEAFF. The CDR3 bases are TGTGCCAGTAGTGTGACAGGGTACAGCATGAACACTGAAGCTTTCTTT.

V gene TRBV5-1 combines with J gene TRBJ2-1, with D unclear. The CDR3 runs 14 residues. Trimming left V 2 bases short and J 0 bases short, with 6 bases between. CDR1 is SGHRS and CDR2 is YFSETQ in the germline V gene. CDR3 residues: CASSFELSYNEQFF. The DNA of the CDR3 is TGCGCCAGCAGCTTTGAGCTCTCCTACAATGAGCAGTTCTTC.

This chain uses TRBV7-9 with TRBJ1-2, with D maybe TRBD1 (6 bases). This CDR3 spans 14 amino acids. Per germline, CDR1 SEHNR and CDR2 FQNEAQ (reference sequence). Trimming left V 5 bases short and J 8 bases short, with 18 bases between. The CDR3 DNA reads as TGTGCCAGCAGCGCACTTCAGGGGAAAAGGGGCTACACCTTC. Protein: CASSALQGKRGYTF.

The V gene is TRBV4-2, the J gene TRBJ1-1, with TRBD1 matching over 8 bases. The CDR3 sequence is 15 residues long. Germline values: CDR1 LGHNA, CDR2 YNFKEQ. V shed 5 bases, J shed 4 bases, and the junction held 9 bases outside the gene matches. In DNA, the CDR3 is TGTGCCAGCAGCGACGGAGACAGGGGAATCACTGAAGCTTTCTTT. Its translation is CASSDGDRGITEAFF.